One and the same sample provided the 25 T cell receptor beta chains below, sequenced in a study of shared clonotypes between healthy human individuals. As defined, naive CD8 cells were CD45RO-negative and positively selected for CCR7, with terminally differentiated effector memory CD45RA+ cells excluded. Profiling relied on immunoSEQ multiplex PCR, and the TCRdb table lists in-frame clones only, not all of them. The sample lists 2 million to 2.5 million clones, approximately 94% seen once, with more than 1.5% in the top ten. Sequencing was carried out using naive CD8+ T cells from PBMCs. The receptors come from a man between 18 and 29 years old in good health. Some clones in this sample may be carry-over from other donors' samples.

This clone was seen just once. The V and J genes are TRBV7-2 and TRBJ1-2; D gene unclear. This CDR3 has 14 residues. Germline assignment: CDR1 SGHTA and CDR2 FQGNSA. V lost 1 base and J 4 bases, leaving 10 bases between the germline ends. CDR3: CASSLEGRIYGYTF. CDR3 coding DNA: TGTGCCAGCAGCTTAGAAGGCAGGATCTATGGCTACACCTTC.

The V gene is TRBV2, the J gene TRBJ2-1; no firm D call. This CDR3 spans 15 amino acids. Trimming cost V 6 bases and J 0 bases, with 12 bases left between them. CDR1 SNHLY and CDR2 FYNNEI come from the germline V gene. The DNA of the CDR3 is TGTGCCAGCAGCTTACAGAGGAGCTCCTACAATGAGCAGTTCTTC. Translating it yields CASSLQRSSYNEQFF. Supplemented by reference TRBV2 and TRBJ2-1, the full variable domain reads EPEVTQTPSHQVTQMGQEVILRCVPISNHLYFYWYRQILGQKVEFLVSFYNNEISEKSEIFDDQFSVERPDGSNFTLKIRSTKLEDSAMYFCASSLQRSSYNEQFFGPGTRLTVL.

V usage is TRBV14 and J usage is TRBJ1-1; unclear D gene. This CDR3 is built from 15 residues. The V gene's germline CDR1 is SGHDN and CDR2 FVKESK. Trimming shortened V by 2 bases and J by 5 bases, and 15 bases separated the two germline ends. The CDR3 here is CASSQIGFSETEAFF. Written as DNA, the CDR3 is TGTGCCAGCAGCCAAATTGGTTTTTCGGAAACTGAAGCTTTCTTT.

Concerning this clone itself: The same CDR3 arises from other DNA sequences in this sample as well. The gene calls are TRBV4-1 and TRBJ2-1; D not certain. Trimming removed 1 base at V and 4 bases at J, with 5 bases between. The CDR3 has 13 residues. Germline-derived CDR1 and CDR2 are MGHRA and YSYEKL. The CDR3 loop reads CASSQGVYNEQFF. CDR3 bases: TGCGCCAGCAGCCAAGGGGTTTACAATGAGCAGTTCTTC.

This chain joins TRBV7-2 and TRBJ2-7, with 7 bases matching TRBD1. CDR3 size: 14 residues. V trimming: 5 bases; J trimming: 2 bases; junction bases outside the gene matches: 6. Germline assignment: CDR1 SGHTA and CDR2 FQGNSA. CDR3 sequence: CASSQGQVTYEQYF. The CDR3 nucleotides are TGTGCCAGCAGCCAAGGACAGGTGACCTACGAGCAGTACTTC.

The chain uses TRBV5-1 and TRBJ2-5; D may match TRBD1 or TRBD2 (5 bases each). V was trimmed by 4 bases and J by 4 bases, leaving 17 bases between them. CDR3 length: 15 residues. The germline CDR1 and CDR2 sequences are SGHRS and YFSETQ. CDR3 DNA sequence: TGCGCCAGCAGCGGGAACCGGGACCTACCAGAGACCCAGTACTTC. It codes for CASSGNRDLPETQYF. Supplemented by reference TRBV5-1 and TRBJ2-5, the full variable domain reads KAGVTQTPRYLIKTRGQQVTLSCSPISGHRSVSWYQQTPGQGLQFLFEYFSETQRNKGNFPGRFSGRQFSNSRSEMNVSTLELGDSALYLCASSGNRDLPETQYFGPGTRLLVL.

This sequence joins TRBV11-2 and TRBJ2-1; tentative D call: TRBD2 (6 bases). Germline V gene lookup returns CDR1 SGHAT and CDR2 FQNNGV. The CDR3 is 15 amino acids. Trimming took off 4 bases at V and 5 bases at J, with 15 bases between the two ends. CDR3 sequence: CASSSPKGGDNEQFF. The CDR3 DNA reads TGTGCCAGCAGCTCCCCTAAGGGAGGAGACAATGAGCAGTTCTTC.

The V call is TRBV28, the J call TRBJ2-5; D gene unclear. The CDR3 is made up of 15 amino acids. Germline V CDR1 and CDR2: MDHEN, SYDVKM. V was pared by 3 bases and J by 4 bases, with 15 bases between. DNA of the CDR3: TGTGCCAGCAGTTTGGTCCGGAGTAGTAGAGAGACCCAGTACTTC. As protein: CASSLVRSSRETQYF.

The CDR3 DNA follows: TGTGCCAGTAGTATAGATCTCGGGACCAATCAGCCCCAGCATTTT. Translation: CASSIDLGTNQPQHF. This rearrangement joins TRBV19 to TRBJ1-5, with TRBD1 as a possible D gene (5 bases). The germline V gene has CDR1 LNHDA and CDR2 SQIVND (reference sequence). Trimming shortened V by 0 bases and J by 3 bases, and 9 bases separated the two germline ends. The CDR3 runs 15 residues.

This clone has only a few counts. The rearrangement links TRBV10-1 to TRBJ2-7; 7 bases match TRBD1. After removal of 6 bases from V and 3 bases from J, the junction contained 5 bases not matched to a gene. The germline gives CDR1 WNHNN, CDR2 SYGVQD (reference sequence). The CDR3 spans 13 residues. The CDR3 loop reads CASSPGQDYEQYF. The DNA of the CDR3 is TGCGCCAGCAGCCCCGGACAGGACTACGAGCAGTACTTC.

The V and J genes are TRBV7-9 and TRBJ1-3, with D tentatively TRBD1 (5 bases). Trimming took 2 bases from V and 8 from J, leaving 10 bases between them. CDR1 and CDR2 from the germline V gene are SEHNR and FQNEAQ (reference sequence). The length of the CDR3 is 13 residues. The CDR3, as DNA: TGTGCCAGCAGCTTAAATCCGGGGGACACCATATATTTT. Its translation is CASSLNPGDTIYF.

J is TRBJ1-2 and V is TRBV5-4; D remains unclear. CDR3 length: 16 amino acids. Germline CDR1 is SGHNT and CDR2 is YYREEE (reference sequence). V lost 1 base and J 4 bases, leaving 17 bases between the germline ends. The CDR3: CASSLKRESRSYGYTF. DNA for the CDR3: TGTGCCAGCAGCTTGAAGAGAGAGTCCAGGAGCTATGGCTACACCTTC.

This chain joins TRBV11-2 and TRBJ2-7; TRBD1 matches 7 bases. The CDR3 totals 14 residues. The V gene's germline CDR1 is SGHAT and CDR2 FQNNGV. The V and J ends lost 3 bases and 5 bases, in that order; junction bases with no gene match: 7. The CDR3 loop reads CASSFLTGRNEQYF. CDR3 bases: TGTGCCAGCAGCTTTCTGACAGGGCGTAACGAGCAGTACTTC.

The chain couples TRBV4-1 to TRBJ2-7, with D unresolved. Germline CDR1 MGHRA, CDR2 YSYEKL. V shed 0 bases and J shed 0 bases, with 12 bases lying between them. The CDR3 sequence is 16 residues long. CDR3 region: CASSQDSTASSYEQYF. The CDR3 bases are TGCGCCAGCAGCCAAGATTCGACGGCCAGCTCCTACGAGCAGTACTTC.

This clone appeared a single time. This chain uses TRBV7-9 with TRBJ1-1, with D unclear. The germline V and J ends were trimmed by 4 bases and 2 bases, with 11 bases remaining between them. Germline lookup yields CDR1 SEHNR and CDR2 FQNEAQ (reference sequence). The CDR3 runs to 14 residues. CDR3 protein: CASSSLGQNTEAFF. CDR3 sequence (DNA): TGTGCCAGCAGCTCTCTGGGCCAAAACACTGAAGCTTTCTTT. Full variable domain (outside the CDR3, taken from reference TRBV7-9 and TRBJ1-1): DTGVSQNPRHKITKRGQNVTFRCDPISEHNRLYWYRQTLGQGPEFLTYFQNEAQLEKSRLLSDRFSAERPKGSFSTLEIQRTEQGDSAMYLCASSSLGQNTEAFFGQGTRLTVV.

As for this clone: The sample contains more than one DNA sequence encoding this CDR3. This chain links TRBV5-6 with TRBJ2-5; D is perhaps TRBD1 (5 bases). This CDR3 is 13 amino acids long. Germline CDR1 and CDR2: SGHDT and YYEEEE. The germline V and J ends were trimmed by 2 bases and 5 bases, with 10 bases remaining between them. The CDR3 DNA reads as TGTGCCAGCAGCTTAGGGGTCCGGGAGACCCAGTACTTC. Residues: CASSLGVRETQYF.

This rearrangement joins TRBV15 to TRBJ2-2; D tentatively fits TRBD1 or TRBD2 (5 bases each). Deletions cut 3 bases from V and 7 bases from J, with 21 bases between. Germline V gives CDR1 LNHNV, CDR2 YYDKDF (reference sequence). This CDR3 contains 17 residues. The CDR3: CATSSDSIRGLNGELFF. The CDR3 DNA reads as TGTGCCACCAGCAGTGACAGCATAAGAGGGTTGAACGGGGAGCTGTTTTTT.

This clone showed up just once. The chain carries TRBV7-9 and TRBJ1-2; D is perhaps TRBD1 (5 bases). Trimming took off 3 bases at V and 3 bases at J, with 11 bases between the two ends. There are 14 residues in the CDR3. Germline assignment: CDR1 SEHNR and CDR2 FQNEAQ (reference sequence). The CDR3 reads CASSLGQSDYGYTF. CDR3 in DNA: TGTGCCAGCAGCTTGGGGCAGAGCGACTATGGCTACACCTTC. Full variable domain (missing parts from reference TRBV7-9 and TRBJ1-2): DTGVSQNPRHKITKRGQNVTFRCDPISEHNRLYWYRQTLGQGPEFLTYFQNEAQLEKSRLLSDRFSAERPKGSFSTLEIQRTEQGDSAMYLCASSLGQSDYGYTFGSGTRLTVV.

Here the CDR3 reads CASSAYNEQFF. CDR3 bases: TGTGCCAGCAGCGCCTACAATGAGCAGTTCTTC. This chain joins TRBV5-4 and TRBJ2-1; unclear D gene. Trimming took 4 bases from V and 2 from J, leaving 1 base between them. The length of the CDR3 is 11 residues. Germline V lookup: CDR1 SGHNT, CDR2 YYREEE (reference sequence).

The V call is TRBV29-1, the J call TRBJ2-7, with D perhaps given as TRBD1 or TRBD2 (7 bases each). This CDR3 is built from 13 residues. V shed 6 bases and J shed 5 bases, with 17 bases lying between them. Germline CDR1 SQVTM, CDR2 ANQGSEA. CDR3 DNA sequence: TGCAGCGTATTGACAGGGAGGGTAAACGAGCAGTACTTC. As protein: CSVLTGRVNEQYF.

The chain joins TRBV9 to TRBJ1-1; 9 bases match TRBD1. Germline V gene sequence: CDR1 SGDLS, CDR2 YYNGEE. The trim removed 4 bases at V and 5 bases at J, leaving 9 bases unmatched. The CDR3 totals 15 residues. CDR3 DNA sequence: TGTGCCAGCAGCACCACAGGGGGCAGGGAAACTGAAGCTTTCTTT. It translates to CASSTTGGRETEAFF.

V and J are TRBV5-8 and TRBJ1-5; the D gene is possibly TRBD1 (6 bases). The CDR3 totals 15 residues. Germline V gene data show CDR1 as SGHTS and CDR2 as YDEGEE. Trimming shortened V by 3 bases and J by 6 bases, and 16 bases separated the two germline ends. The CDR3 DNA reads as TGTGCCAGCAGCTCGACGGTGCGCAGGGGTCAGCCCCAGCATTTT. This translates into CASSSTVRRGQPQHF.

The gene calls are TRBV7-9 and TRBJ1-2, with 10 positions matching TRBD1. The germline V gene encodes CDR1 SEHNR and CDR2 FQNEAQ (reference sequence). With V trimmed by 7 bases and J by 3 bases, 14 bases remained unmatched. The length of the CDR3 is 17 residues. In nucleotides, the CDR3 is TGTGCCAGCAATATAGACAGGGGGCATGGGGGTGACTATGGCTACACCTTC. Translation: CASNIDRGHGGDYGYTF.

The rearrangement uses TRBV12-5 and TRBJ2-5, with 7 bases lining up with TRBD1. J was trimmed by 5 bases and V by 5 bases; bases with no gene match: 14. This CDR3 is 16 amino acids long. Per germline, CDR1 LGHNT and CDR2 FRNRAP. The CDR3 DNA reads TGTGCTAGTGGTCCCCCAGGAACAGGGGTTGAGGAGACCCAGTACTTC. Protein product: CASGPPGTGVEETQYF. Supplemented by reference TRBV12-5 and TRBJ2-5, the full variable domain reads DARVTQTPRHKVTEMGQEVTMRCQPILGHNTVFWYRQTMMQGLELLAYFRNRAPLDDSGMPKDRFSAEMPDATLATLKIQPSEPRDSAVYFCASGPPGTGVEETQYFGPGTRLLVL.

The sample holds a few counts of this clone. The chain combines TRBV18 with TRBJ1-3; D call uncertain. There are 11 residues in the CDR3. Trimming left V 6 bases short and J 15 bases short, with 15 bases between. CDR1 is KGHSH, CDR2 LQKENI, per germline. CDR3 nucleotides: TGTGCCAGCTCTGGCGACCGGGCCACATATTTT. Protein sequence: CASSGDRATYF.